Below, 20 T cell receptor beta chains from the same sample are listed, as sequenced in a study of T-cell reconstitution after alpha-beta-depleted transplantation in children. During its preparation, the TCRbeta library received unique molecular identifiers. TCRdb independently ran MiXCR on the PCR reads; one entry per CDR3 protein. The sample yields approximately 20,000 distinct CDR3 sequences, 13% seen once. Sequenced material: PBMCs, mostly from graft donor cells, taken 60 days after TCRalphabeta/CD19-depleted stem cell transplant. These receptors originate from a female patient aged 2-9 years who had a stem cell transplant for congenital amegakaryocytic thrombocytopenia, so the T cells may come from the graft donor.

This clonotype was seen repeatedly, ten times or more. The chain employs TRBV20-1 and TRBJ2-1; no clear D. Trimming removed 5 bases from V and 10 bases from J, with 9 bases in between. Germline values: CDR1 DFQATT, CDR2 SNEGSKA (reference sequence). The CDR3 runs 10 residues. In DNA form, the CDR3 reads TGCAGTGCTGGCCCGCGGGAGCAGTTCTTC. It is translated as CSAGPREQFF.

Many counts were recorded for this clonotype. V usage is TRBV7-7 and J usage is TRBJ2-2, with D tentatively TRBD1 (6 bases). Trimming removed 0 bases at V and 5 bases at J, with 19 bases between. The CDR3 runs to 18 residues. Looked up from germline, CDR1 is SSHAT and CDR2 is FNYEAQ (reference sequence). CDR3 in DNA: TGTGCCAGCAGCTTAGCGCCTGTGGGGGCCGGAGGAACCGGGGAGCTGTTTTTT. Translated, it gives CASSLAPVGAGGTGELFF.

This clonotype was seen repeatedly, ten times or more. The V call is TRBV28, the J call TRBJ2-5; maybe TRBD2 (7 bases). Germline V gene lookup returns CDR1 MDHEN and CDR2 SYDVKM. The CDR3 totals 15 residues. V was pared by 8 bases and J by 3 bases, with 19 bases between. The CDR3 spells CASVRGGASKETQYF. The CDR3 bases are TGTGCCAGCGTCCGAGGGGGGGCAAGCAAAGAGACCCAGTACTTC. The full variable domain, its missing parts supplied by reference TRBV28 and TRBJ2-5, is DVKVTQSSRYLVKRTGEKVFLECVQDMDHENMFWYRQDPGLGLRLIYFSYDVKMKEKGDIPEGYSVSREKKERFSLILESASTNQTSMYLCASVRGGASKETQYFGPGTRLLVL.

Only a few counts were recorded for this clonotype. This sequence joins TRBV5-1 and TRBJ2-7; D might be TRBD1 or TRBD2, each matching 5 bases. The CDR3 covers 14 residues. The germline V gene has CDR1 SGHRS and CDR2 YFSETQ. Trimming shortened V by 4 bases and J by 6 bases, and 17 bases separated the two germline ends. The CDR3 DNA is TGCGCCAGCAGCGTGTACCGGGACGGGGCCGAGCAGTACTTC. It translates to CASSVYRDGAEQYF.

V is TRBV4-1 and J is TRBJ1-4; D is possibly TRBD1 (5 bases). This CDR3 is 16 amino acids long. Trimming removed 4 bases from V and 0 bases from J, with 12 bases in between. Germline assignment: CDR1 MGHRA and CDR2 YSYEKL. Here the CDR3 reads CASSPWGGATNEKLFF. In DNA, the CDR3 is TGCGCCAGCAGCCCGTGGGGGGGTGCAACTAATGAAAAACTGTTTTTT.

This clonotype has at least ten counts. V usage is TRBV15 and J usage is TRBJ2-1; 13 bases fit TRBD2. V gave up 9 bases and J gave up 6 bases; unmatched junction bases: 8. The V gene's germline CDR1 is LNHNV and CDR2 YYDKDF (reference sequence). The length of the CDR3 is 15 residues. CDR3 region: CATTGLAGELNEQFF. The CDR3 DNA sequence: TGTGCCACTACCGGACTAGCGGGAGAGCTCAATGAGCAGTTCTTC.

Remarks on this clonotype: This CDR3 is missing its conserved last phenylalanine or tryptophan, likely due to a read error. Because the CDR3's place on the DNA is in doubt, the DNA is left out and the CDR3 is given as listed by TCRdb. The CDR3: CSVPGQDTGELVC. J is TRBJ2-2 and V is TRBV29-1; the table's D call, TRBD1, has no DNA check behind it. The CDR3 has 13 residues if both end residues are counted. Germline CDR1 and CDR2: SQVTM and ANQGSEA.

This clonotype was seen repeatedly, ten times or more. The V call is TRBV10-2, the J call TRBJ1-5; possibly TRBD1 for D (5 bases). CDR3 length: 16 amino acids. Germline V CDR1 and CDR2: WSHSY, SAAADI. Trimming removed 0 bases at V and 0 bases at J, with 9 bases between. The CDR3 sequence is CASSESPGNSNQPQHF. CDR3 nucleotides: TGCGCCAGCAGTGAGTCCCCAGGGAATAGCAATCAGCCCCAGCATTTT.

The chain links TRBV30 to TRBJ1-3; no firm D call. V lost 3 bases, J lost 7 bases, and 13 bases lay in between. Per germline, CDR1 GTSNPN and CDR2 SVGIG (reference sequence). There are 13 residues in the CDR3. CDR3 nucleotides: TGTGCCTGGAGGGACGGATCTTCGAACACCATATATTTT. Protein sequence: CAWRDGSSNTIYF.

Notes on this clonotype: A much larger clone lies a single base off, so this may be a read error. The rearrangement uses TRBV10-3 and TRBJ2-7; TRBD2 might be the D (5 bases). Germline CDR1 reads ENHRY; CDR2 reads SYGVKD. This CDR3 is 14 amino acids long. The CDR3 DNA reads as TGTGCCATCAGTGAAGCCGGGATCGACTACGAGCAGTCCTTC. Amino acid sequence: CAISEAGIDYEQSF.

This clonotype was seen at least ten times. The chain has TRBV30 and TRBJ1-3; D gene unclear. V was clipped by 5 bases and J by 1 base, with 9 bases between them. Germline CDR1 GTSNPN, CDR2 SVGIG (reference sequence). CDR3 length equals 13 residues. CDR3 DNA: TGTGCCTGGGACTCCCATTCTGGAAACACCATATATTTT. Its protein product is CAWDSHSGNTIYF.

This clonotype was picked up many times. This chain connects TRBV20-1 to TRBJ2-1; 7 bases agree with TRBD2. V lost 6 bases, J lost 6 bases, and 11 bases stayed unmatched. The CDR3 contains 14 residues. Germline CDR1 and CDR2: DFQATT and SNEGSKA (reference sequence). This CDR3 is CSARPGLLLNEQFF. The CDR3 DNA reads TGCAGTGCCCGACCGGGACTACTGCTCAATGAGCAGTTCTTC.

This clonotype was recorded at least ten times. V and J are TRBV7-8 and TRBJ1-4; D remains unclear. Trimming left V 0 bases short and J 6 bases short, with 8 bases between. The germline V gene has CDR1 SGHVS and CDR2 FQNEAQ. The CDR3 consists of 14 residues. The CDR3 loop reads CASSLAGEYEKLFF. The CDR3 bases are TGTGCCAGCAGCTTAGCGGGCGAATATGAAAAACTGTTTTTT.

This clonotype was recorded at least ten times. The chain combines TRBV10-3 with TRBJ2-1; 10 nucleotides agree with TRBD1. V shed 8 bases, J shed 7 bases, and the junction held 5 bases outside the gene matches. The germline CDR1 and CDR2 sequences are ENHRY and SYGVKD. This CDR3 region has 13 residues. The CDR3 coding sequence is TGTGCCATCTTTCCGGGACAGGGGAATGAGCAGTTCTTC. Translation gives CAIFPGQGNEQFF.

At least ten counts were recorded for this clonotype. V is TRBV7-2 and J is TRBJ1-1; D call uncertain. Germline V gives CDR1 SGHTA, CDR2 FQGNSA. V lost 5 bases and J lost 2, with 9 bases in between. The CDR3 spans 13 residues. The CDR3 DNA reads TGTGCCAGCAGCCGAGGGCTTAACACTGAAGCTTTCTTT. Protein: CASSRGLNTEAFF.

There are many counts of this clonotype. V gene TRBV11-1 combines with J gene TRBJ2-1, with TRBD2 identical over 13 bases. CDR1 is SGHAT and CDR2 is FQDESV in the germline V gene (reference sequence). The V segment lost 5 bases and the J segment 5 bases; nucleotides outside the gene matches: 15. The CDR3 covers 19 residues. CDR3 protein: CASSLIGLAGEGRDNEQFF. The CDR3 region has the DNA TGTGCCAGCAGCCTGATAGGACTAGCGGGAGAAGGGCGGGACAATGAGCAGTTCTTC. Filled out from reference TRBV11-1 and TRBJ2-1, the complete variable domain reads EAEVAQSPRYKITEKSQAVAFWCDPISGHATLYWYRQILGQGPELLVQFQDESVVDDSQLPKDRFSAERLKGVDSTLKIQPAELGDSAMYLCASSLIGLAGEGRDNEQFFGPGTRLTVL.

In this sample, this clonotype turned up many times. CDR3 region: CASSLAVAGGHEQFF. The CDR3 DNA reads as TGTGCCAGCAGCTTAGCGGTGGCGGGAGGGCATGAGCAGTTCTTC. The chain carries TRBV7-2 and TRBJ2-1; 9 nucleotides line up with TRBD2. V gave up 0 bases and J gave up 8 bases; unmatched junction bases: 5. This CDR3 comprises 15 residues. Germline values: CDR1 SGHTA, CDR2 FQGNSA.

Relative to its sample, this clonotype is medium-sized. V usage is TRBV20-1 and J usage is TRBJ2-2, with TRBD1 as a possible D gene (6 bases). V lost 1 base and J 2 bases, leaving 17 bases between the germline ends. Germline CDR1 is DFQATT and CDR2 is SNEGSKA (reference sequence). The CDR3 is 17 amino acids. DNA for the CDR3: TGCAGTGCTAGAGCGCAGCCCGGGACACGAAACACCGGGGAGCTGTTTTTT. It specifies CSARAQPGTRNTGELFF.

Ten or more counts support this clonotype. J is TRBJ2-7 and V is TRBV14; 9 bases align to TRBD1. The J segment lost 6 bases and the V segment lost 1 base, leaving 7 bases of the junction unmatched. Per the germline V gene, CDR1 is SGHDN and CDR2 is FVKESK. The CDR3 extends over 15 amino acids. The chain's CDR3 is CASSQVSGQGTEQYF. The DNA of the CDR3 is TGTGCCAGCAGCCAAGTTTCTGGACAGGGGACCGAGCAGTACTTC. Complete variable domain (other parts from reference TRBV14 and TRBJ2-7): EAGVTQFPSHSVIEKGQTVTLRCDPISGHDNLYWYRRVMGKEIKFLLHFVKESKQDESGMPNNRFLAERTGGTYSTLKVQPAELEDSGVYFCASSQVSGQGTEQYFGPGTRLTVT.

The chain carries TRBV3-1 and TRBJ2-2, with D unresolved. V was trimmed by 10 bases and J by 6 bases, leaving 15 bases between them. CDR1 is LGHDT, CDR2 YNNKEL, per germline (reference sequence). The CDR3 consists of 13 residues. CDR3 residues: CATSREVAGELFF. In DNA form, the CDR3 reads TGTGCCACCTCCAGAGAAGTCGCCGGGGAGCTGTTTTTT.